Listed here is a single T cell receptor (beta chain). Original data processing: Reference gene primers were amplified, and this amplification served to estimate nucleated cell counts. Here immunoSEQ multiplex PCR was the method, and the copy in TCRdb shows in-frame clones only, minus some. V and J calls plus clone size are reproduced from that table; the DNA served to infer D and trimming. Of 200,000 to 250,000 clones listed, roughly four fifths are singletons. The CDR3 runs to 13 residues. V lost 3 bases and J 3 bases, leaving 3 bases between the germline ends. CDR1 is SEHNR, CDR2 FQNEAQ, per germline (reference sequence). The data were obtained in a study of blood T cell repertoires in COVID-19. Study overall: Samples came from the United States, Italy and Spain, spanning acute and convalescent COVID-19. T cells, B-cell-depleted T cells, or PBMCs provided the cDNA or gDNA that served as material.

Seattle enrolled patients during active infection and tracked them longitudinally. Sequencing used peripheral blood. This clonotype originated in a woman of 80 years or more with COVID-19, enrolled during active disease. V gene TRBV7-9 combines with J gene TRBJ2-6; the D is unclear. The CDR3 DNA is TGTGCCAGCAGCTTCCGTGGGGCCAACGTCCTGACTTTC. This encodes CASSFRGANVLTF. Supplemented by reference TRBV7-9 and TRBJ2-6, the full variable domain reads DTGVSQNPRHKITKRGQNVTFRCDPISEHNRLYWYRQTLGQGPEFLTYFQNEAQLEKSRLLSDRFSAERPKGSFSTLEIQRTEQGDSAMYLCASSFRGANVLTFGAGSRLTVL.